This is a list of T cell receptor beta chains from one sample in a study of blood T cell repertoires in COVID-19. The assay was immunoSEQ multiplex PCR, and TCRdb's table has in-frame clones only and misses some. The sample yields a few hundred thousand clones, around 87% seen once. The sequenced sample was peripheral blood. All receptors derive from a woman aged 25 to 39 with COVID-19, enrolled during active disease. The CDR3 runs from the conserved cysteine through the conserved F or W. Each record gives: D gene, clone size, J gene, V gene, CDR3 protein, CDR3 DNA. The D gene is left open where the match is weak. The size field is filled for only some rows; it gives once, few, many or a size class.

>TRBD2|-|TRBJ2-1|TRBV15
CATSSTSDSLSGRALREQFF
TGTGCCACCAGTTCGACTTCGGATAGCCTGAGCGGGAGGGCCCTCCGTGAGCAGTTCTTC
>-|-|TRBJ2-7|TRBV6-6
CASATGTYEQYF
TGTGCCAGCGCCACAGGCACCTACGAGCAGTACTTC
>-|many|TRBJ1-2|TRBV6-5
CASMIGEGYYGYTF
TGTGCCAGCATGATCGGAGAAGGCTACTATGGCTACACCTTC
>-|-|TRBJ2-1|TRBV4-1
CASSQVADSYNEQFF
TGCGCCAGCAGCCAAGTGGCGGACTCCTACAATGAGCAGTTCTTC
>TRBD2|-|TRBJ2-1|TRBV6-5
CASSYRGLAGDEQFF
TGTGCCAGCAGTTACCGGGGACTAGCGGGAGATGAGCAGTTCTTC
>-|few|TRBJ2-7|TRBV5-5
CASSSLRAEQYF
TGTGCCAGCAGCTCCCTGCGAGCCGAGCAGTACTTC
>-|-|TRBJ1-1|TRBV5-1
CASRWSRGGAEAFF
TGCGCCAGCAGATGGAGCCGCGGAGGCGCTGAAGCTTTCTTT
>-|-|TRBJ2-7|TRBV11-2
CASSLGGRRFEQYF
TGTGCCAGCAGCTTAGGGGGGCGGAGATTCGAGCAGTACTTC
>TRBD1|-|TRBJ2-1|TRBV18
CASSPPETGGFNEQFF
TGTGCCAGCTCACCACCGGAGACAGGGGGTTTCAATGAGCAGTTCTTC
>TRBD1|-|TRBJ2-7|TRBV5-4
CASSFTGASEQYF
TGTGCCAGCAGCTTTACAGGGGCCTCCGAGCAGTACTTC
>-|-|TRBJ2-7|TRBV3-1/TRBV3-2
CASSQERGEQYF
TGTGCCAGCAGCCAAGAGCGGGGCGAGCAGTACTTC